Listed here are 24 T cell receptor beta chains from one sample, sequenced in a study of blood T cells in healthy people across ages. Primed by a sample-barcoded 5' primer and a J-beta primer mix, a second PCR proceeded for about 7 to 11 cycles. MiXCR, run by TCRdb on the 5' RACE reads, gives a single entry per CDR3 protein. In the table there are about 1.8 million distinct CDR3 sequences, 49% of which are singletons. Sequenced: blood. The receptors originated from a woman aged 40 to 50 in good health.

The chain carries TRBV6-5 and TRBJ1-5, with 7 positions matching TRBD1. The ends lost 5 bases at V and 2 bases at J; junction bases unmatched: 9. CDR3 length: 16 residues. The V gene's germline CDR1 is MNHEY and CDR2 SVGAGI. The CDR3 nucleotides are TGTGCCAGCAGTCAGTGGACAGGAGCCCGCAATCAGCCCCAGCATTTT. Its translation is CASSQWTGARNQPQHF.

In this sample, this clonotype turned up a few times. The chain uses TRBV4-1 and TRBJ1-6, with D possibly TRBD1 on 6 matching bases. This CDR3 has 15 amino acids. V was trimmed by 1 base and J by 9 bases, leaving 13 bases between them. CDR1 and CDR2 (germline): MGHRA, YSYEKL. As DNA, the CDR3 is TGCGCCAGCAGCCAAGTTAAAACAGGGTTTTCACCCCTCCACTTT. Translated, it gives CASSQVKTGFSPLHF.

The chain is built from TRBV9 and TRBJ2-3; D not resolved. This CDR3 is built from 15 residues. Looked up from germline, CDR1 is SGDLS and CDR2 is YYNGEE. Deletions cut 0 bases from V and 2 bases from J, with 10 bases between. The CDR3 loop reads CASSVVSGLTDTQYF. The CDR3 coding sequence is TGTGCCAGCAGCGTAGTATCCGGGCTCACAGATACGCAGTATTTT.

This chain joins TRBV6-1 and TRBJ2-5, with 9 bases aligning to TRBD1. The J call is in doubt because the DNA end fits TRBJ2-7 better. Germline V gene data show CDR1 as MNHNS and CDR2 as SASEGT. The CDR3 runs to 14 residues. The CDR3 DNA reads as TGTGCCAGCCATGGACAGGGGTACTCCTACGAGCAGTACTTC. Amino acid sequence: CASHGQGYSYEQYF.

V usage is TRBV3-1 and J usage is TRBJ2-7, with 10 bases matching TRBD2. The CDR3 runs 16 residues. The junction had 8 bases not matched to a gene; V was cut back by 4 bases and J by 2 bases. Germline V gene sequence: CDR1 LGHDT, CDR2 YNNKEL (reference sequence). CDR3 bases: TGTGCCAGCAGCCGAAACCTAGCGGGGGCGGCCTACGAGCAGTACTTC. Its protein product is CASSRNLAGAAYEQYF.

This clonotype appeared many times. This chain links TRBV6-2 or TRBV6-3 with TRBJ2-7; D call uncertain. V lost 6 bases, J lost 5 bases, and 11 bases lay in between. The CDR3 runs 12 residues. The V gene's germline CDR1 is MNHEY and CDR2 SVGEGT. The CDR3 region is CASRLEGNEQYF. DNA for the CDR3: TGTGCCAGCAGATTGGAAGGGAACGAGCAGTACTTC.

The genes are TRBV6-5 and TRBJ2-7; D could derive from TRBD1 or TRBD2 (5 bases each). The DNA end is more similar to TRBJ2-5, so the J call may be wrong. CDR1 is MNHEY, CDR2 SVGAGI, per germline. CDR3 size: 16 residues. The CDR3 region has the DNA TGTGCCAGCAGTTACTCGAAAGTTCCAGGGAGAGAGACCCAGTACTTC. Its protein product is CASSYSKVPGRETQYF.

A few counts support this clonotype. This rearrangement joins TRBV4-3 to TRBJ1-1; possible D gene TRBD1, 6 bases. Germline V lookup: CDR1 LGHNA, CDR2 YSLEER. This CDR3 comprises 15 residues. The ends were cut back, 1 base at V and 4 bases at J, with 13 bases in the middle. CDR3 residues: CASSQGRGASTEAFF. CDR3 bases: TGCGCCAGCAGCCAAGGGCGGGGGGCGTCCACTGAAGCTTTCTTT.

This chain uses TRBV20-1 with TRBJ1-2; D not resolved. The CDR3 is made up of 14 amino acids. CDR1 and CDR2 from the germline V gene are DFQATT and SNEGSKA (reference sequence). Trimming stripped 0 bases from V and 3 bases from J, with 11 bases between. CDR3 in amino acids: CSARDSDGYYGYTF. CDR3 nucleotide sequence: TGCAGTGCTAGAGATTCGGACGGCTACTATGGCTACACCTTC.

This clonotype showed up just a few times. The V gene is TRBV27, the J gene TRBJ1-2, with 8 bases lining up with TRBD1. The CDR3 runs to 14 residues. CDR1 is MNHEY, CDR2 SMNVEV, per germline (reference sequence). Unmatched junction bases numbered 5, after V lost 4 bases and J lost 4 bases. The CDR3 DNA sequence: TGTGCCAGCAGTTGGGACAGGAACCTCTATGGCTACACCTTC. Residues: CASSWDRNLYGYTF.

This clonotype came up a few times. The rearrangement uses TRBV28 and TRBJ2-3; 7 nucleotides align to TRBD2. Germline V lookup: CDR1 MDHEN, CDR2 SYDVKM. This CDR3 has 14 amino acids. Losses at the gene ends were 6 bases for V and 0 bases for J; bases not matched to a gene: 3. This CDR3 reads CASRAGSSTDTQYF. DNA of the CDR3: TGTGCCAGCAGAGCGGGGTCGAGCACAGATACGCAGTATTTT.

This clonotype was counted a single time. The genes are TRBV4-3 and TRBJ1-6; weak D call: TRBD1 (5 bases). The germline V gene has CDR1 LGHNA and CDR2 YSLEER. The CDR3 totals 17 residues. Trimming removed 0 bases from V and 3 bases from J, with 12 bases in between. CDR3 bases: TGCGCCAGCAGCCAAGATTATCGGGGGAACTATAATTCACCCCTCCACTTT. Translation: CASSQDYRGNYNSPLHF.

J is TRBJ2-4 and V is TRBV7-9; TRBD1 matches at 10 bases. The CDR3 runs 17 residues. V lost 5 bases and J lost 1; bases outside the gene matches: 8. Germline CDR1 SEHNR, CDR2 FQNEAQ (reference sequence). DNA for the CDR3: TGTGCCAGCAGCACGAGACAGGGGGCGCCGGCCAAAAACATTCAGTACTTC. Translating it yields CASSTRQGAPAKNIQYF. Looking up the rest from reference TRBV7-9 and TRBJ2-4 gives the full variable domain: DTGVSQNPRHKITKRGQNVTFRCDPISEHNRLYWYRQTLGQGPEFLTYFQNEAQLEKSRLLSDRFSAERPKGSFSTLEIQRTEQGDSAMYLCASSTRQGAPAKNIQYFGAGTRLSVL.

The rearrangement links TRBV28 to TRBJ2-1; D is tentatively TRBD1 or TRBD2 (5 bases each). The V gene's germline CDR1 is MDHEN and CDR2 SYDVKM. This CDR3 comprises 14 residues. V lost 9 bases to trimming and J lost 7 bases, with 19 bases between them. The CDR3 is CASQGPSEKNEQFF. DNA for the CDR3: TGTGCCAGTCAGGGACCGTCAGAAAAGAATGAGCAGTTCTTC. Using reference TRBV28 and TRBJ2-1 for the parts outside the CDR3, the full variable domain is DVKVTQSSRYLVKRTGEKVFLECVQDMDHENMFWYRQDPGLGLRLIYFSYDVKMKEKGDIPEGYSVSREKKERFSLILESASTNQTSMYLCASQGPSEKNEQFFGPGTRLTVL.

The gene calls are TRBV5-1 and TRBJ2-3; TRBD1 is a possible D gene (5 bases). The CDR3 is made up of 16 amino acids. Looked up from germline, CDR1 is SGHRS and CDR2 is YFSETQ. The V end was cut by 3 bases, the J end by 0 bases, with 14 bases between. Here the CDR3 reads CASSSRRATSTDTQYF. CDR3 nucleotide sequence: TGCGCCAGCAGCTCCCGCAGGGCGACAAGCACAGATACGCAGTATTTT.

The J gene is TRBJ2-5, the V gene TRBV5-1, with D possibly being TRBD2 (5 bases). There are 14 residues in the CDR3. Germline V gene data show CDR1 as SGHRS and CDR2 as YFSETQ. The V end was cut by 7 bases, the J end by 11 bases, with 24 bases between. The CDR3 nucleotides are TGCGCCAGCGCCCCCCAAGGGAGCTACAATGAGCAGTACTTC. Residues: CASAPQGSYNEQYF.

This clonotype appeared a few times. The rearrangement joins TRBV7-2 to TRBJ2-1; TRBD1 or TRBD2 may be the D gene (6 bases each). This CDR3 has 15 amino acids. Trimming left V 5 bases short and J 4 bases short, with 15 bases between. Germline CDR1 is SGHTA and CDR2 is FQGNSA. The CDR3 coding sequence is TGTGCCAGCAGCCTAGGGGGGACCTTTTACAATGAGCAGTTCTTC. Its translation: CASSLGGTFYNEQFF.

J is TRBJ2-1 and V is TRBV6-1; 10 bases align to TRBD1. The V gene's germline CDR1 is MNHNS and CDR2 SASEGT. This CDR3 contains 16 residues. Losses at the gene ends were 6 bases for V and 0 bases for J; bases not matched to a gene: 5. CDR3: CASRTRTGGSYNEQFF. DNA for the CDR3: TGTGCCAGCAGGACGAGGACAGGGGGCTCCTACAATGAGCAGTTCTTC.

This clonotype was counted at least ten times. The gene calls are TRBV20-1 and TRBJ2-5; 7 nucleotides line up with TRBD2. V gave up 3 bases and J gave up 4 bases; unmatched junction bases: 8. This CDR3 has 14 amino acids. Looked up from germline, CDR1 is DFQATT and CDR2 is SNEGSKA (reference sequence). Written as DNA, the CDR3 is TGCAGTGCTAGCCTAGCGGATACGAGAGAGACCCAGTACTTC. It encodes CSASLADTRETQYF.

The chain carries TRBV5-6 and TRBJ1-4; a possible D gene is TRBD1 (5 bases). This CDR3 comprises 15 residues. The V gene's germline CDR1 is SGHDT and CDR2 YYEEEE. The V end was cut by 1 base, the J end by 8 bases, with 15 bases between. CDR3 DNA sequence: TGTGCCAGCAGCTTGTACGGGGCGGCGGAAGAAAAACTGTTTTTT. It specifies CASSLYGAAEEKLFF.

For the CDR3, the DNA is TGTGCCAGCAGTGGCCGGGGACACAATGAGCAGTTCTTC. Protein: CASSGRGHNEQFF. This rearrangement joins TRBV6-5 to TRBJ2-1; D may correspond to TRBD1 or TRBD2 (5 bases each). The CDR3 runs 13 residues. Trimming took off 5 bases at V and 5 bases at J, with 10 bases between the two ends. Germline values: CDR1 MNHEY, CDR2 SVGAGI.

This clonotype was recorded a few times. This sequence joins TRBV5-1 and TRBJ2-1, with 10 positions matching TRBD2. Germline CDR1 and CDR2: SGHRS and YFSETQ. This CDR3 has 15 residues. The trim removed 0 bases at V and 9 bases at J, leaving 6 bases unmatched. CDR3 bases: TGCGCCAGCAGCTTGGCTAGCGGGGGAGTTAGTGAGCAGTTCTTC. Protein product: CASSLASGGVSEQFF.

This clonotype was observed many times. The rearrangement links TRBV28 to TRBJ2-4, with D unresolved. The germline CDR1 and CDR2 sequences are MDHEN and SYDVKM. The CDR3 has 14 residues. V lost 6 bases to trimming and J lost 3 bases, with 12 bases between them. CDR3 nucleotide sequence: TGTGCCAGCAGCACCGCGGCCTACAAAAACATTCAGTACTTC. Translating it yields CASSTAAYKNIQYF.

This clonotype occurred a few times. The CDR3 protein is CASVHRDPPYNEQFF. The CDR3 DNA reads TGTGCCAGCGTTCACAGGGATCCTCCCTACAATGAGCAGTTCTTC. The chain recombines TRBV7-9 with TRBJ2-1, with D perhaps matching TRBD1 (6 bases). The CDR3 covers 15 residues. The germline V and J ends were trimmed by 8 bases and 2 bases, with 16 bases remaining between them. CDR1 is SEHNR and CDR2 is FQNEAQ in the germline V gene (reference sequence).